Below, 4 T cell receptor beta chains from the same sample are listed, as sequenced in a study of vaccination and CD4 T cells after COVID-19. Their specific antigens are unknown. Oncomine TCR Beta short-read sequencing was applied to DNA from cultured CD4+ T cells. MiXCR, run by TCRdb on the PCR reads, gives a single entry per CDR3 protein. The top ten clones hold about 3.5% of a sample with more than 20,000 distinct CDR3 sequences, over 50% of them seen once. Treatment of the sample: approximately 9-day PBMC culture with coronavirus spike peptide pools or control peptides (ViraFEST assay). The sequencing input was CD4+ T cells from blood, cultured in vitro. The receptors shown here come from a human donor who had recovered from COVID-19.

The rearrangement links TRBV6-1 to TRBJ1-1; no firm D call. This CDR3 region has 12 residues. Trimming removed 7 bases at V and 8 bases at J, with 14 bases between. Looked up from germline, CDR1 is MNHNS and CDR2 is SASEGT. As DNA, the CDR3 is TGTGCCAGCAACCAATCCGGCAGGGAAGCTTTCTTT. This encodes CASNQSGREAFF.

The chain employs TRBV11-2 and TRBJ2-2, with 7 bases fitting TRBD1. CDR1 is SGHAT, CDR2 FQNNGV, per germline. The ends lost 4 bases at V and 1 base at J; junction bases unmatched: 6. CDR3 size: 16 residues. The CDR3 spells CASSSLQGRNTGELFF. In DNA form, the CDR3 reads TGTGCCAGCAGCTCCCTACAGGGGCGGAACACCGGGGAGCTGTTTTTT. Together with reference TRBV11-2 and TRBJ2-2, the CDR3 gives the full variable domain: EAGVAQSPRYKIIEKRQSVAFWCNPISGHATLYWYQQILGQGPKLLIQFQNNGVVDDSQLPKDRFSAERLKGVDSTLKIQPAKLEDSAVYLCASSSLQGRNTGELFFGEGSRLTVL.

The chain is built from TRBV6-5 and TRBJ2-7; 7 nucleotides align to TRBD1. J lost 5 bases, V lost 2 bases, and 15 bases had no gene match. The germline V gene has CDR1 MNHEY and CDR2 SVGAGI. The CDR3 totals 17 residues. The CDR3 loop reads CASSYGGMGQGVHEQYF. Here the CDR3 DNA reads TGTGCCAGCAGTTACGGTGGTATGGGGCAGGGGGTCCACGAGCAGTACTTC.

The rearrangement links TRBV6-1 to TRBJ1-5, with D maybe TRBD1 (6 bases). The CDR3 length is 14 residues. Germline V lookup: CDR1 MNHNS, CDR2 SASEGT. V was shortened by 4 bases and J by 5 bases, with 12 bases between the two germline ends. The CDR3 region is CASSGSQGYQPQHF. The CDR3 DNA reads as TGTGCCAGCAGTGGATCACAGGGATATCAGCCCCAGCATTTT.